This T cell receptor beta chain was recorded in a study of blood T cell repertoires in COVID-19. The repertoire was sequenced with immunoSEQ multiplex PCR; TCRdb's copy has only in-frame clones and lacks some. Among about 80,000 clones listed, around 90% were seen once. The CDR3 runs to 15 residues. V was shortened by 3 bases and J by 2 bases, with 11 bases between the two germline ends. Germline CDR1 reads MDHEN; CDR2 reads SYDVKM. The V and J genes are TRBV28 and TRBJ1-5, with D possibly being TRBD1 (5 bases). Sequenced: peripheral blood. This TCR derives from a man younger than 40 with acute or convalescent COVID-19. CDR3 region: CASSLGGVGNQPQHF. Written as DNA, the CDR3 is TGTGCCAGCAGTTTGGGAGGGGTTGGCAATCAGCCCCAGCATTTT.